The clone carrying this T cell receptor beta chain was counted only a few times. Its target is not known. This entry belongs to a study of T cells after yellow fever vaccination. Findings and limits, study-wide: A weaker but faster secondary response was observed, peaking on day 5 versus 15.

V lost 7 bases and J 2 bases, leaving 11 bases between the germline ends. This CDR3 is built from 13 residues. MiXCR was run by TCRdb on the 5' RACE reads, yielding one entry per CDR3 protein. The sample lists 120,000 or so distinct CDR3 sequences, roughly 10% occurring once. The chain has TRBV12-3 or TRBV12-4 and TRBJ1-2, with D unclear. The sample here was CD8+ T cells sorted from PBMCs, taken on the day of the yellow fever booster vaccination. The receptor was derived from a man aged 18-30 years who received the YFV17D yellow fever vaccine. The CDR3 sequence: CASTLAGNYGYTF. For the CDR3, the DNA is TGTGCCAGCACCCTAGCGGGGAACTATGGCTACACCTTC.